The entry below gives a single T cell receptor beta chain sequence along with its context. Its antigen is currently unknown. Per the authors' pipeline: Differences in CDR3 between clinicopathological groups were drawn on to build a classifier intended to discriminate distant-metastatic papillary thyroid cancer patients. From the PCR reads, TCRdb re-called clones with MiXCR. The V and J calls here are based on TCRdb, not the publication. This table holds approximately 30,000 clones, roughly 17% found once. Thyroid surgery was preceded by no treatment in any patient. This sample is part of a study of metastatic and nonmetastatic thyroid tumors. Study in general: It was across blood and tumor or nodule tissue from malignant and benign thyroid patients that repertoires were compared.

Germline CDR1 MNHEY, CDR2 SMNVEV (reference sequence). The V and J ends lost 3 bases and 0 bases respectively, with 9 bases between them. The CDR3 has 15 amino acids. General study points: Compared with benign nodules, malignant thyroid tumors were reported to have significantly higher TCR beta diversity in both blood and tumor.

The gene calls are TRBV27 and TRBJ2-1; the D gene is possibly TRBD2 (5 bases). This receptor was obtained from a female donor with papillary thyroid cancer or a benign thyroid nodule (not recorded which). Some clones in this sample may be carry-over from other donors' samples. Input material: blood. In DNA form, the CDR3 reads TGTGCCAGCAGTTTGACCCGGGGCTCCTACAATGAGCAGTTCTTC. This gives the protein CASSLTRGSYNEQFF.